This entry lists 10 T cell receptor beta chains sequenced from one sample in a study of blood T cell repertoires in COVID-19. Sequencing was performed with immunoSEQ multiplex PCR; in TCRdb, only in-frame clones are kept and a portion is missing. The sample has a few hundred thousand clones, nearly 90% seen once. The sample consisted of peripheral blood. The receptor source for this set is a woman in her fifties or sixties with COVID-19, enrolled during active disease.

The V gene is TRBV14, the J gene TRBJ1-1; tentative D call: TRBD1 (5 bases). Germline CDR1 is SGHDN and CDR2 is FVKESK. This CDR3 is built from 16 residues. Trimming cost V 0 bases and J 3 bases, with 14 bases left between them. The CDR3 nucleotides are TGTGCCAGCAGCCAAGAATTTAGGTGGGGCGACACTGAAGCTTTCTTT. It translates to CASSQEFRWGDTEAFF.

This clone has a handful of counts. The rearrangement links TRBV4-2 to TRBJ1-1; 9 bases align to TRBD1. CDR1 and CDR2 (germline): LGHNA, YNFKEQ. With 2 bases clipped from V and 1 base from J, the junction kept 8 bases outside the gene matches. There are 17 residues in the CDR3. DNA of the CDR3: TGTGCCAGCAGCCAACCTTTGGGACAGGGTCGGAACACTGAAGCTTTCTTT. Translating gives CASSQPLGQGRNTEAFF.

V is TRBV6-5 and J is TRBJ1-2, with D uncertain. The V and J ends lost 8 bases and 3 bases respectively, with 10 bases between them. Germline CDR1 MNHEY, CDR2 SVGAGI. The CDR3 consists of 12 residues. CDR3 residues: CASQVADYGYTF. The CDR3 region has the DNA TGTGCCAGCCAGGTTGCCGACTATGGCTACACCTTC.

The chain is built from TRBV10-2 and TRBJ1-1; unclear D gene. The CDR3 is 15 amino acids. Germline V lookup: CDR1 WSHSY, CDR2 SAAADI. The germline V and J ends were trimmed by 6 bases and 8 bases, with 22 bases remaining between them. CDR3 in amino acids: CASRMGSGFLFEAFF. The CDR3 nucleotides are TGCGCCAGCAGGATGGGCTCGGGGTTTTTATTCGAAGCTTTCTTT.

This chain links TRBV3-1 (or the pseudogene TRBV3-2) with TRBJ1-2; 7 bases are shared with TRBD1. The CDR3 is 13 residues long. Trimming cost V 1 base and J 6 bases; bases outside gene matches: 2. CDR1 is LGHDT, CDR2 YNNKEL, per germline (reference sequence). For the CDR3, the DNA is TGTGCCAGCAGCCAAGGTGACAGGGATGGCTACACCTTC. Its protein is CASSQGDRDGYTF.

The V call is TRBV3-1 (or the pseudogene TRBV3-2), the J call TRBJ2-2; 8 bases are shared with TRBD2. The trim removed 2 bases at V and 0 bases at J, leaving 2 bases unmatched. Germline V gene lookup returns CDR1 LGHDT and CDR2 YNNKEL (reference sequence). This CDR3 contains 16 residues. The CDR3 region is CASSQWGLANTGELFF. The CDR3 nucleotides are TGTGCCAGCAGCCAATGGGGACTAGCGAACACCGGGGAGCTGTTTTTT.

The chain combines TRBV5-6 with TRBJ2-5; TRBD1 is a possible D gene (6 bases). Per germline, CDR1 SGHDT and CDR2 YYEEEE. The CDR3 consists of 15 residues. The V end lost 3 bases, the J end lost 5 bases, and 17 bases lay between the germline ends. CDR3 sequence: CASSWGRGGRETQYF. DNA of the CDR3: TGTGCCAGCAGCTGGGGGCGTGGGGGAAGGGAGACCCAGTACTTC. Combining the CDR3 with reference TRBV5-6 and TRBJ2-5 gives the whole variable domain DAGVTQSPTHLIKTRGQQVTLRCSPKSGHDTVSWYQQALGQGPQFIFQYYEEEERQRGNFPDRFSGHQFPNYSSELNVNALLLGDSALYLCASSWGRGGRETQYFGPGTRLLVL.

The chain carries TRBV27 and TRBJ2-5; 9 nucleotides agree with TRBD2. Unmatched junction bases numbered 8, after V lost 8 bases and J lost 1 base. CDR1 MNHEY and CDR2 SMNVEV come from the germline V gene (reference sequence). The CDR3 spans 15 residues. The CDR3 spells CASRRASGTQETQYF. CDR3 sequence (DNA): TGTGCCAGCCGGAGGGCTAGCGGGACCCAAGAGACCCAGTACTTC.

The CDR3 bases are TGCGCCAGCAGCCAGACCGTGGGACAGGGAGCACCAGCTTTCTTT. It yields the protein CASSQTVGQGAPAFF. The chain joins TRBV4-3 to TRBJ1-1; 9 bases map to TRBD1. The CDR3 totals 15 residues. Unmatched junction bases numbered 12, after V lost 3 bases and J lost 10 bases. CDR1 and CDR2 (germline): LGHNA, YSLEER.

The chain employs TRBV6-5 and TRBJ2-3; D remains ambiguous. Trimming left V 2 bases short and J 0 bases short, with 9 bases between. The CDR3 extends over 15 amino acids. Germline V gene lookup returns CDR1 MNHEY and CDR2 SVGAGI. The CDR3 DNA is TGTGCCAGCAGTTACAATGGGCCTAGCACAGATACGCAGTATTTT. Translating gives CASSYNGPSTDTQYF.